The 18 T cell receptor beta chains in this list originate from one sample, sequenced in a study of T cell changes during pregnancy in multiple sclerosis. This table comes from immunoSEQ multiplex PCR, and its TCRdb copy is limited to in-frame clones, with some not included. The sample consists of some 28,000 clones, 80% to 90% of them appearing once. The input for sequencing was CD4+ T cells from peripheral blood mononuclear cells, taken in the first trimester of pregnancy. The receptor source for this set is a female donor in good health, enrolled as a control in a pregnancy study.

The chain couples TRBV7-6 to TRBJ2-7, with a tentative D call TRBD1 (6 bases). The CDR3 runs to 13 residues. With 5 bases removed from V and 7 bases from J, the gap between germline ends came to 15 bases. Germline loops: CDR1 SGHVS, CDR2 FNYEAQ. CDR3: CASSPGTSGEQYF. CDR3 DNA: TGTGCCAGCAGCCCAGGGACATCAGGGGAGCAGTACTTC.

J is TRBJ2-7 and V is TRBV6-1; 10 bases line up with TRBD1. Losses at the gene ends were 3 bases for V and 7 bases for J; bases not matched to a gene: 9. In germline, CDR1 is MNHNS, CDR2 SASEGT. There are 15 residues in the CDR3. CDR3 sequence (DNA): TGTGCCAGCAGTGAGCTGGACAGGGGGAGAAGTGAGCAGTACTTC. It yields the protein CASSELDRGRSEQYF.

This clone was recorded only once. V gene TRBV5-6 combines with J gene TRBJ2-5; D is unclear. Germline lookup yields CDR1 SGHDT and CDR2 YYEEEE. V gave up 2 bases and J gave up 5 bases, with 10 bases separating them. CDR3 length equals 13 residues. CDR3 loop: CASSFEPRETQYF. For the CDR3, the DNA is TGTGCCAGCAGCTTTGAACCTCGGGAGACCCAGTACTTC.

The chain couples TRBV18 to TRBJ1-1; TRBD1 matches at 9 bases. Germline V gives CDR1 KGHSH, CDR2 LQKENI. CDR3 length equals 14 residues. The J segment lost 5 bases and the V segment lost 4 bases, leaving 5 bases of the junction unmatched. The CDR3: CASSQQGARTEAFF. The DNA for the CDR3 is TGTGCCAGCTCACAACAGGGGGCGAGGACTGAAGCTTTCTTT.

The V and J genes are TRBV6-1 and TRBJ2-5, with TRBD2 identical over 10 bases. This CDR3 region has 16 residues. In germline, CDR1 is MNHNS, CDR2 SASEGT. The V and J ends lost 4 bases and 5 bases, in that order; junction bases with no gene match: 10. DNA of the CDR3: TGTGCCAGCAGTGGAACTAGCGGGATGATTGGGGAGACCCAGTACTTC. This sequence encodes CASSGTSGMIGETQYF.

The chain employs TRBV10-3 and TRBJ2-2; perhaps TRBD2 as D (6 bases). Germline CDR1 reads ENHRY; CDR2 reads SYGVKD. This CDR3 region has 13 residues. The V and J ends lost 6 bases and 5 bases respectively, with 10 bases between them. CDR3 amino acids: CAIRVSGTGELFF. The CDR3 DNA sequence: TGTGCCATCAGGGTGAGCGGGACCGGGGAGCTGTTTTTT.

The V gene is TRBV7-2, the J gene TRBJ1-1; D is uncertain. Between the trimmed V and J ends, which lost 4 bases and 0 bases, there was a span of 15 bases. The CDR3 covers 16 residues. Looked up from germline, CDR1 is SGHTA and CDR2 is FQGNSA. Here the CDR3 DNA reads TGTGCCAGCAGCTCCGAATTTACAGCTATGAACACTGAAGCTTTCTTT. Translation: CASSSEFTAMNTEAFF. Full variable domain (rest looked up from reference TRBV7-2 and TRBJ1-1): GAGVSQSPSNKVTEKGKDVELRCDPISGHTALYWYRQSLGQGLEFLIYFQGNSAPDKSGLPSDRFSAERTGGSVSTLTIQRTQQEDSAVYLCASSSEFTAMNTEAFFGQGTRLTVV.

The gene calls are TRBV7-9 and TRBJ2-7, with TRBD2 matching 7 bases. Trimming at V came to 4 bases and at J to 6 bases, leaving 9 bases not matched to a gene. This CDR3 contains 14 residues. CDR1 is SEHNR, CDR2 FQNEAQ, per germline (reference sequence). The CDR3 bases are TGTGCCAGCAGCTCGCTGCGGGGCGGGGGCGAGCAGTACTTC. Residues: CASSSLRGGGEQYF.

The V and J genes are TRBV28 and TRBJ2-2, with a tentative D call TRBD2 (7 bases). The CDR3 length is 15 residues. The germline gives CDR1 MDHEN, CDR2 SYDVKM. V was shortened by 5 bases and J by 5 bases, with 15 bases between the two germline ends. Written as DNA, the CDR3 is TGTGCCAGCAGTGCCCCACAGGGAGGGACCGGGGAGCTGTTTTTT. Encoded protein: CASSAPQGGTGELFF.

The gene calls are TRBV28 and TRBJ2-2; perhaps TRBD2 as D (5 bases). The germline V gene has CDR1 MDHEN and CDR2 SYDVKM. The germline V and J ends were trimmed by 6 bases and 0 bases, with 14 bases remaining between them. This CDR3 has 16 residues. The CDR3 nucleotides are TGTGCCAGCAGGTGGGAACCGGGATCGAACACCGGGGAGCTGTTTTTT. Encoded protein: CASRWEPGSNTGELFF.

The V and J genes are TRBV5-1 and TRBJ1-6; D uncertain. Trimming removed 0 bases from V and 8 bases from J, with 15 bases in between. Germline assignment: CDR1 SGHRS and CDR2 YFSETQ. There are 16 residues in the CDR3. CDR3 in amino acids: CASSLELGGPHSPLHF. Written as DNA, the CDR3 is TGCGCCAGCAGCTTGGAACTAGGCGGACCACATTCACCCCTCCACTTT.

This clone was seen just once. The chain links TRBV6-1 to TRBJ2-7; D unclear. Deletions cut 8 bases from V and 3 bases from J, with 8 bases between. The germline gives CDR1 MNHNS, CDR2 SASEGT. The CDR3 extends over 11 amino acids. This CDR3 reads CASAAIYEQYF. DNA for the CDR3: TGTGCCAGCGCGGCCATCTACGAGCAGTACTTC.

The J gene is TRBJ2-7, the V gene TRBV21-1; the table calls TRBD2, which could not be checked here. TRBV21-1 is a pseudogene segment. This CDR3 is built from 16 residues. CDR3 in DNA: TGTGCCAGCGGATGCCTGGCGGCTAGCGCGCCCTGCGAGCAGTACTTC. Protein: CASGCLAASAPCEQYF.

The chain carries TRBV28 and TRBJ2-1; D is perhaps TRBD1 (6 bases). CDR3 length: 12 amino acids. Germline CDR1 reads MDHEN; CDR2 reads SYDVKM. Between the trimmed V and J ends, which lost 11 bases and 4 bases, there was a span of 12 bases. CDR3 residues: CAGQGLYNEQFF. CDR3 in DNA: TGTGCCGGTCAGGGGTTATACAATGAGCAGTTCTTC.

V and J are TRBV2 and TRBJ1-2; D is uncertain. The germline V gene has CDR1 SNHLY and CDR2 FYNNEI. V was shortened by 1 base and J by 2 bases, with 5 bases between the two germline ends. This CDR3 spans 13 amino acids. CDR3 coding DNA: TGTGCCAGCAGTGAAGGGCAGAACTATGGCTACACCTTC. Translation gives CASSEGQNYGYTF.

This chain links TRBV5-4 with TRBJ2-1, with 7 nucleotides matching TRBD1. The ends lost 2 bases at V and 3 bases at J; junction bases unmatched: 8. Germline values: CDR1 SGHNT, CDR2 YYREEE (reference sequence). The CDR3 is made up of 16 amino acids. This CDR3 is CASSFYKGQIYNEQFF. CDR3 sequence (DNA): TGTGCCAGCAGCTTTTATAAGGGACAGATCTACAATGAGCAGTTCTTC.

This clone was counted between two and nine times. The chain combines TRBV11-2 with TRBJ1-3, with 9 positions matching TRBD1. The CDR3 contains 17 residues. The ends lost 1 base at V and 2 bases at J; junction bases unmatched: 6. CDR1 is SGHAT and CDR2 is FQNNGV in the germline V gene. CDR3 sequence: CASSLGDRVRTGNTIYF. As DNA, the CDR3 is TGTGCCAGCAGCTTAGGGGACAGGGTGAGAACTGGAAACACCATATATTTT. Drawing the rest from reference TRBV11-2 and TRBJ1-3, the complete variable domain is EAGVAQSPRYKIIEKRQSVAFWCNPISGHATLYWYQQILGQGPKLLIQFQNNGVVDDSQLPKDRFSAERLKGVDSTLKIQPAKLEDSAVYLCASSLGDRVRTGNTIYFGEGSWLTVV.

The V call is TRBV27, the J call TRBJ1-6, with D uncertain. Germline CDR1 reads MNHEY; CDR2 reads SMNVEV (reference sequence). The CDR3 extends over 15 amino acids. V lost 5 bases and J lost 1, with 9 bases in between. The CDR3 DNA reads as TGTGCCAGCAGTCCCCTCGGGTCCTATAATTCACCCCTCCACTTT. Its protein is CASSPLGSYNSPLHF.